The clone carrying this T cell receptor beta chain has ten or more counts. TCRdb ran MiXCR on the reads and lists one entry per CDR3 protein. Of fewer than 250,000 distinct CDR3 sequences listed, 29% are singletons. The sample comes from a study of kidney transplant recipient with SARS-CoV-2 infection. This CDR3 has 17 residues. Trimming took 1 base from V and 0 from J, leaving 13 bases between them. Per the germline V gene, CDR1 is MNHEY and CDR2 is SMNVEV (reference sequence). This TCR derives from a male patient between 25 and 39 years old who had COVID-19 and was a kidney transplant recipient. Some T cells here may be from the graft donor. The chain carries TRBV27 and TRBJ1-5; D is perhaps TRBD1 (6 bases). Sequencing used a blood sample, obtained at baseline and on roughly day 110 from a kidney transplant recipient. CDR3 DNA: TGTGCCAGCAGTTTATACGCAGGGGATTATAGCAATCAGCCCCAGCATTTT. As protein: CASSLYAGDYSNQPQHF.